Listed below are T cell receptor beta chains from one sample, sequenced in a study of T cell responses to AZD1222 COVID-19 vaccine. Sequenced by immunoSEQ multiplex PCR; TCRdb stores in-frame clones only, minus some. The data show 75,000 to 100,000 clones, approximately 81% seen once. This specimen consisted of peripheral blood, obtained on day 0 of AZD1222 vaccination. These receptors all come from an adult in good health. The CDR3 runs from the conserved cysteine through the conserved F or W. The order of the fields is V gene, D gene, CDR3 length, clone size, J gene, CDR3 protein, CDR3 DNA. D genes are given only for firm matches. Expanded clones get a size class; other rows say once, few or many, or leave the size out.

TRBV15	.	13	.	TRBJ1-1	CATGALGNTEAFF	TGTGCCACGGGGGCTCTAGGAAACACTGAAGCTTTCTTT
TRBV11-1	.	14	.	TRBJ1-4	CASSFEPTNEKLFF	TGTGCCAGCAGCTTCGAACCAACTAATGAAAAACTGTTTTTT
TRBV6-2/TRBV6-3	TRBD2	15	.	TRBJ2-5	CASSPEAGGSKTQYF	TGTGCCAGCAGCCCTGAGGCGGGGGGCTCGAAGACCCAGTACTTC
TRBV30	.	12	few	TRBJ2-7	CAWSVTQGEQYF	TGTGCCTGGAGCGTCACACAGGGCGAGCAGTACTTC
TRBV3-1/TRBV3-2	TRBD1	14	.	TRBJ1-4	CASSQETGFEKLFF	TGTGCCAGCAGCCAAGAGACAGGGTTTGAAAAACTGTTTTTT
TRBV2	.	15	.	TRBJ1-5	CASRADGDSNQPQHF	TGTGCCAGCAGGGCCGACGGTGATAGCAATCAGCCCCAGCATTTT
TRBV28	TRBD2	18	.	TRBJ2-1	CASFSFRSGGHSYNEQFF	TGTGCCAGCTTCTCGTTCCGCAGCGGGGGCCATTCCTACAATGAGCAGTTCTTC
TRBV5-6	.	15	.	TRBJ1-3	CASSQFQDSGNTIYF	TGTGCCAGCAGTCAATTCCAGGATTCTGGAAACACCATATATTTT
TRBV18	TRBD1	14	.	TRBJ1-5	CASSLTGDDQPQHF	TGTGCCAGCTCACTCACAGGGGATGATCAGCCCCAGCATTTT
TRBV4-3	.	16	.	TRBJ1-2	CASKPALQGPNYGYTF	TGCGCCAGCAAACCCGCCTTGCAGGGCCCTAACTATGGCTACACCTTC
TRBV7-9	.	16	.	TRBJ1-5	CASSLTTGGKNQPQHF	TGTGCCAGCAGCCTAACAACGGGGGGCAAAAATCAGCCCCAGCATTTT
TRBV12-3/TRBV12-4	.	13	few	TRBJ1-3	CASSADRGNTIYF	TGTGCCAGCAGTGCAGACAGGGGAAACACCATATATTTT
TRBV5-1	.	16	once	TRBJ1-3	CASSSGRASSGNTIYF	TGCGCCAGCAGCTCCGGACGGGCGAGCTCTGGAAACACCATATATTTT
TRBV30	TRBD1	15	.	TRBJ1-6	CAWSAAGTVNSPLHF	TGTGCCTGGAGTGCGGCCGGGACAGTTAATTCACCCCTCCACTTT
TRBV11-2	TRBD2	14	.	TRBJ2-7	CASSASGGPKEQYF	TGTGCCAGCAGCGCGTCGGGGGGGCCCAAAGAGCAGTACTTC
TRBV19	TRBD1	14	.	TRBJ1-2	CASSQTGTNYGYTF	TGTGCCAGTAGCCAGACAGGGACAAACTATGGCTACACCTTC
TRBV4-3	.	15	.	TRBJ2-1	CASSQDWGRVNEQFF	TGCGCCAGCAGCCAAGATTGGGGGCGGGTCAATGAGCAGTTCTTC
TRBV24-1	.	11	.	TRBJ1-6	CATPGGTPLHF	TGTGCCACGCCCGGAGGGACACCCCTCCACTTT
TRBV2	.	12	.	TRBJ2-7	CASNPASYEQYF	TGTGCCAGCAACCCAGCCTCCTACGAGCAGTACTTC
TRBV28	TRBD1	15	.	TRBJ1-5	CASRGQGFSNQPQHF	TGTGCCAGCAGGGGACAGGGGTTTAGCAATCAGCCCCAGCATTTT
TRBV6-1	.	14	.	TRBJ2-7	CASSEGEVVYEQYF	TGTGCCAGCAGTGAAGGTGAGGTCGTATACGAGCAGTACTTC
TRBV6-5	.	10	.	TRBJ2-7	CASSRDEQYF	TGTGCCAGCAGTCGCGACGAGCAGTACTTC
TRBV6-5	.	16	.	TRBJ1-5	CASSYGAGLVNQPQHF	TGTGCCAGCAGTTACGGGGCGGGACTAGTCAATCAGCCCCAGCATTTT
TRBV7-2	.	14	.	TRBJ2-1	CASSLGAANNEQFF	TGTGCCAGCAGCTTAGGTGCAGCTAACAATGAGCAGTTCTTC
TRBV4-3	.	13	.	TRBJ1-5	CASSRVIDQPQHF	TGCGCCAGCAGCCGGGTCATAGATCAGCCCCAGCATTTT
TRBV6-2/TRBV6-3	TRBD2	15	.	TRBJ2-1	CASSTSGGTYNEQFF	TGTGCCAGCAGTACTAGCGGGGGAACCTACAATGAGCAGTTCTTC
TRBV15	TRBD1	15	once	TRBJ1-1	CATSRSGQGTGEAFF	TGTGCCACCAGCAGGTCAGGACAGGGGACGGGTGAAGCTTTCTTT
TRBV7-3	.	13	.	TRBJ1-1	CASRGQGKAEAFF	TGTGCCAGCAGGGGGCAGGGGAAGGCTGAAGCTTTCTTT
TRBV29-1	.	13	.	TRBJ2-1	CSVAGGNYNEQFF	TGCAGCGTTGCTGGGGGTAACTACAATGAGCAGTTCTTC
TRBV5-1	.	14	.	TRBJ1-1	CASSSDRPSTEAFF	TGCGCCAGCAGCTCTGACAGGCCGAGCACTGAAGCTTTCTTT
TRBV9	.	17	.	TRBJ2-2	CASGGLRGTANTGELFF	TGTGCCAGCGGGGGCCTTAGGGGCACCGCGAACACCGGGGAGCTGTTTTTT
TRBV27	TRBD2	15	.	TRBJ2-5	CASSLSGGAGETQYF	TGTGCCAGCAGTCTCAGCGGGGGCGCAGGGGAGACCCAGTACTTC
TRBV19	.	13	.	TRBJ1-2	CASAGDFPYGYTF	TGTGCCAGCGCCGGTGACTTCCCTTATGGCTACACCTTC
TRBV4-3	TRBD2	19	once	TRBJ2-3	CASSQDKRGGLTSTDTQYF	TGCGCCAGCAGCCAAGATAAGCGGGGGGGCCTAACTAGCACAGATACGCAGTATTTT
TRBV6-5	.	15	.	TRBJ1-2	CATLGGRGFDYGYTF	TGTGCCACCCTGGGAGGGAGGGGGTTTGACTATGGCTACACCTTC
TRBV11-2	TRBD1	15	.	TRBJ2-1	CASSLGRGRENEQFF	TGTGCCAGCAGCTTGGGCAGGGGGCGCGAGAATGAGCAGTTCTTC
TRBV29-1	.	15	.	TRBJ1-1	CSVLRLLNSYTEAFF	TGCAGCGTCCTTAGACTCTTAAATTCCTACACTGAAGCTTTCTTT
TRBV7-7	.	14	.	TRBJ2-2	CASSPPGATGELFF	TGTGCTAGCAGCCCCCCCGGAGCCACCGGGGAGCTGTTTTTT
TRBV10-3	TRBD2	16	.	TRBJ2-3	CAISLGGGAGEDTQYF	TGTGCCATCAGTCTCGGCGGGGGGGCCGGAGAAGATACGCAGTATTTT
TRBV4-3	.	13	.	TRBJ2-6	CASSRDGANVLTF	TGCGCCAGCAGCAGGGACGGGGCCAACGTCCTGACTTTC
TRBV7-8	.	14	.	TRBJ1-1	CASRSGGVGRVAFF	TGTGCCAGCAGGTCCGGGGGTGTGGGTCGGGTAGCTTTCTTT